The 22 T cell receptor beta chains below come from one sample, sequenced in a study of T cells in women clearing cervical HPV infection. Clones were read by immunoSEQ multiplex PCR, and TCRdb kept only the in-frame ones, dropping some. The sample shows about 48,000 clones, and 1.5% to 2% sits with its ten largest clones. Source material: blood buffy coat. The receptors come from a woman aged 18 to 69 with a cervical HPV16 infection that either progressed to CIN3+ or cleared (not recorded which).

On this clone itself: The read halts 3 residues ahead of the CDR3 end, with the missing end drawn from the germline J gene. The chain links TRBV6-2 or TRBV6-3 to TRBJ2-3; 7 bases agree with TRBD1. The ends lost 2 bases at V and 5 bases at J; junction bases unmatched: 7. Per the germline V gene, CDR1 is MNHEY and CDR2 is SVGEGT. The CDR3 spans 15 residues. The DNA read from the CDR3 is TGTGCCAGCAGTTACAGATCGACAGGGAGAGATACG. This codes for CASSYRSTGRDT. The entire CDR3 protein is CASSYRSTGRDTQYF.

Comment on this clone: With the read ending 3 residues before the CDR3 end, the germline J gene is used to fill in that end. This sequence joins TRBV10-3 and TRBJ2-7; 7 bases are a match to TRBD2. Unmatched junction bases numbered 4, after V lost 0 bases and J lost 2 bases. This CDR3 contains 15 residues. Germline CDR1 reads ENHRY; CDR2 reads SYGVKD. Here the CDR3 reads CAISESRGSTYEQYF. CDR3 DNA (partial): TGTGCCATCAGTGAGTCGCGGGGGTCCACCTACGAG.

Of note for this clone: The read finishes 3 residues shy of the CDR3 end, and the germline J gene is used to complete it. The V gene is TRBV20-1, the J gene TRBJ1-1; D call uncertain. This CDR3 is 15 amino acids long. Between the trimmed V and J ends, which lost 1 base and 2 bases, there was a span of 14 bases. Germline CDR1 and CDR2: DFQATT and SNEGSKA (reference sequence). The sequenced CDR3 bases are TGCAGTGCTAGAGTGTCCCCAAGGCTCAACACTGAA. Residues: CSARVSPRLNTE. The full-length CDR3 reads as CSARVSPRLNTEAFF.

Concerning this clone: The read falls 3 residues short of the CDR3 end, and the missing part is taken from the germline J gene. V is TRBV10-3 and J is TRBJ2-2; D is perhaps TRBD1 (5 bases). Germline lookup yields CDR1 ENHRY and CDR2 SYGVKD. V lost 2 bases to trimming and J lost 4 bases, with 11 bases between them. The CDR3 runs 15 residues. CDR3 DNA (partial): TGTGCCATCAGTGAGCCGACAGATGCCACCGGGGAG. It specifies CAISEPTDATGE. The full CDR3 protein reads CAISEPTDATGELFF.

On this clone itself: The DNA ends 3 residues before the CDR3 does, and the rest of the CDR3 is filled in from the germline J gene. The chain carries TRBV29-1 and TRBJ2-2; 9 nucleotides line up with TRBD1. CDR3 length: 15 amino acids. The germline V gene encodes CDR1 SQVTM and CDR2 ANQGSEA. Trimming removed 6 bases from V and 4 bases from J; junction bases left unmatched: 9. Incomplete CDR3 DNA: TGCAGCGTGGTGACAGGGGGTCATGTCACCGGGGAG. This gives the protein CSVVTGGHVTGE. The full-length CDR3 reads as CSVVTGGHVTGELFF.

A note on this clone: The missing CDR3 end, 3 residues past where the read stops, is filled in from the germline J gene. The chain couples TRBV19 to TRBJ2-4; 8 nucleotides align to TRBD2. This CDR3 comprises 19 residues. The V gene end was trimmed by 5 bases and the J gene end by 3 bases; junction bases not matched to a gene: 18. The germline CDR1 and CDR2 sequences are LNHDA and SQIVND (reference sequence). The CDR3 spells CASSDNEAGGGLGKNIQYF. The covered CDR3 bases are TGTGCCAGTAGTGATAATGAAGCCGGGGGGGGGCTGGGCAAAAACATT.

As for this clone: The CDR3 is cut off 3 residues early in the read; its end comes from the germline J gene. The chain is built from TRBV12-5 and TRBJ1-1; no definite D call. The CDR3 sequence is 14 residues long. CDR1 is LGHNT, CDR2 FRNRAP, per germline. V was pared by 5 bases and J by 5 bases, with 15 bases between. The CDR3 bases that were read are TGTGCTAGTGGTCGGAATCAAGGAGGGACTGAA. This gives the protein CASGRNQGGTE. The whole CDR3 sequence reads CASGRNQGGTEAFF. The whole variable domain, filled in from reference TRBV12-5 and TRBJ1-1, reads DARVTQTPRHKVTEMGQEVTMRCQPILGHNTVFWYRQTMMQGLELLAYFRNRAPLDDSGMPKDRFSAEMPDATLATLKIQPSEPRDSAVYFCASGRNQGGTEAFFGQGTRLTVV.

Regarding this clone: The read ends 3 residues before the CDR3 terminus; that terminus is restored from the germline J gene. The genes are TRBV5-1 and TRBJ2-1; 8 bases agree with TRBD2. The CDR3 runs 15 residues. Germline V gives CDR1 SGHRS, CDR2 YFSETQ. After removal of 4 bases from V and 7 bases from J, the junction contained 10 bases not matched to a gene. The CDR3 here is CASSIAGGITNEQFF. CDR3 DNA, as far as it was read: TGCGCCAGCAGCATTGCGGGGGGCATAACGAATGAG.

About this clone itself: The read terminates 3 residues ahead of where the CDR3 ends, so the germline J gene completes it. V is TRBV29-1 and J is TRBJ1-4; possible D gene TRBD1, 5 bases. This CDR3 comprises 12 residues. Germline CDR1 is SQVTM and CDR2 is ANQGSEA. The sequenced part of the CDR3 DNA is TGCAGCGTTGAGAAGACAGTAGGAGAA. Amino acid sequence: CSVEKTVGE. The full-length CDR3 reads as CSVEKTVGELFF.

A word on this clone: The read is 3 residues too short to cover the CDR3 end, so that end is filled in from the germline J gene. The chain carries TRBV12-5 and TRBJ1-1, with TRBD1 as a possible D gene (5 bases). CDR3 length equals 16 residues. Germline CDR1 and CDR2: LGHNT and FRNRAP. Trimming removed 5 bases from V and 0 bases from J, with 16 bases in between. CDR3 region: CASGPHRQLMNTEAFF. Partial CDR3 DNA: TGTGCTAGTGGTCCCCATCGACAGCTCATGAACACTGAA.

On this clone: An end of the junction does not agree with germline; a read error may underlie this. The read is 3 residues too short to cover the CDR3 end, so that end is filled in from the germline J gene. The chain recombines TRBV7-1 with TRBJ1-3, with D perhaps TRBD1 (5 bases). TRBV7-1 is reported as an ORF; its role is uncertain. The CDR3 extends over 20 amino acids. The CDR3 DNA, read in part, is TGTGCCAGCAGCCCAGCCCCCTGGGGCGGGGGGGTTTACTCTGGAAACACC. Translation gives CASSPAPWGGGVYSGNT. The complete CDR3 protein is CASSPAPWGGGVYSGNTIYF.

On this clone: Read sequence stops 3 residues before the CDR3 end, and the germline J gene provides the missing end. The chain recombines TRBV20-1 with TRBJ2-5; 8 bases are shared with TRBD2. CDR1 and CDR2 (germline): DFQATT, SNEGSKA (reference sequence). The V and J ends lost 6 bases and 1 base, in that order; junction bases with no gene match: 13. This CDR3 comprises 16 residues. CDR3 protein: CSAPNQLAGGQETQYF. Incomplete CDR3 DNA: TGCAGTGCCCCAAACCAACTCGCGGGGGGCCAAGAGACC.

Comments on this clone: Read sequence stops 3 residues before the CDR3 end, and the germline J gene provides the missing end. The chain employs TRBV19 and TRBJ2-2, with D perhaps matching TRBD1 (6 bases). The CDR3 spans 15 residues. Between the trimmed V and J ends, which lost 7 bases and 0 bases, there was a span of 12 bases. CDR1 LNHDA and CDR2 SQIVND come from the germline V gene (reference sequence). The CDR3 protein is CASKRTDSNTGELFF. The sequenced CDR3 bases are TGTGCCAGTAAGCGGACAGACTCGAACACCGGGGAG.

On this clone itself: Read sequence stops 3 residues before the CDR3 end, and the germline J gene provides the missing end. The rearrangement links TRBV5-1 to TRBJ1-5, with D maybe TRBD1 (6 bases). The germline CDR1 and CDR2 sequences are SGHRS and YFSETQ. V was pared by 0 bases and J by 4 bases, with 11 bases between. This CDR3 is built from 15 residues. The CDR3 loop reads CASSLAGVRNQPQHF. The covered CDR3 bases are TGCGCCAGCAGCTTGGCAGGGGTGAGGAATCAGCCC.

Details on this clone: The missing CDR3 end, 3 residues past where the read stops, is filled in from the germline J gene. V and J are TRBV2 and TRBJ1-4, with D possibly TRBD1 on 5 matching bases. This CDR3 is 14 amino acids long. Trimming stripped 4 bases from V and 8 bases from J, with 14 bases between. Germline assignment: CDR1 SNHLY and CDR2 FYNNEI. The CDR3 here is CASSAGPGKEKLFF. The sequenced part of the CDR3 DNA is TGTGCCAGCAGTGCAGGGCCAGGGAAGGAAAAA. Based on the CDR3 plus reference TRBV2 and TRBJ1-4, the full variable domain is EPEVTQTPSHQVTQMGQEVILRCVPISNHLYFYWYRQILGQKVEFLVSFYNNEISEKSEIFDDQFSVERPDGSNFTLKIRSTKLEDSAMYFCASSAGPGKEKLFFGSGTQLSVL.

As to this clone: Read coverage stops 3 residues before the CDR3 terminus; the germline J gene supplies the remainder. The chain uses TRBV6-2 or TRBV6-3 and TRBJ1-1; no clear D. The CDR3 is 13 amino acids. The V end was cut by 8 bases, the J end by 2 bases, with 12 bases between. Germline CDR1 and CDR2: MNHEY and SVGEGT. CDR3 bases read: TGTGCCAGCCGCGTTAAATCAAACACTGAA. Translating it yields CASRVKSNTE. The full-length CDR3 reads as CASRVKSNTEAFF.

On this clone: From the germline J gene comes the end of the CDR3, since the read stops 3 residues before it. This chain joins TRBV7-9 and TRBJ1-1; no clear D. V gave up 3 bases and J gave up 7 bases, with 6 bases separating them. This CDR3 contains 11 residues. Germline assignment: CDR1 SEHNR and CDR2 FQNEAQ (reference sequence). CDR3 amino acids: CASSLSREAFF. The CDR3 DNA, read in part, is TGTGCCAGCAGCTTGAGCCGTGAA.

Points on this clone: With the read ending 3 residues before the CDR3 end, the germline J gene is used to fill in that end. This chain links TRBV13 with TRBJ1-2, with D perhaps matching TRBD1 (6 bases). Germline CDR1 reads PRHDT; CDR2 reads FYEKMQ (reference sequence). V was pared by 4 bases and J by 4 bases, with 13 bases between. CDR3 length: 14 residues. The CDR3 bases that were read are TGTGCCAGCAGCTCCCCGGACAGAAGCTATGGC. Encoded protein: CASSSPDRSYG. In full, the CDR3 is CASSSPDRSYGYTF.

On this clone: The read finishes 3 residues shy of the CDR3 end, and the germline J gene is used to complete it. The chain uses TRBV2 and TRBJ2-3, with 10 bases fitting TRBD2. Trimming cost V 9 bases and J 3 bases; bases outside gene matches: 3. Germline V CDR1 and CDR2: SNHLY, FYNNEI. The CDR3 contains 13 residues. Partial CDR3 DNA: TGTGCCAGTAGCGGGGGGAGGACAGATACG. Its protein product is CASSGGRTDT. The CDR3 in its entirety is CASSGGRTDTQYF.

A word on this clone: The read ends 3 residues early relative to the CDR3; the germline J gene fills the gap. This chain links TRBV5-5 with TRBJ1-3; D is ambiguous. CDR1 and CDR2 (germline): SGHKS, YYEKEE (reference sequence). The CDR3 covers 15 residues. Trimming took 1 base from V and 6 from J, leaving 14 bases between them. The CDR3 protein is CASSLHLTTENTIYF. The covered CDR3 bases are TGTGCCAGCAGCTTGCATCTCACGACTGAAAACACC.

This clone is called medium-sized based on its frequency. The CDR3 end is not reached by the read, which stops 3 residues before it; the germline J gene fills it in. The rearrangement joins TRBV23-1 to TRBJ2-7; possibly TRBD1 for D (6 bases). TRBV23-1 is recorded as an ORF, its role being uncertain. V lost 7 bases and J lost 2, with 15 bases in between. The CDR3 sequence is 14 residues long. This CDR3 is CASTRTAHAYEQYF. The CDR3 bases that were read are TGCGCCAGCACCAGGACAGCCCACGCCTACGAG.

For this clone: The sequence runs out 3 residues before the end of the CDR3; the remainder is reconstructed from the germline J gene. The chain uses TRBV30 and TRBJ1-3; D uncertain. With 1 base removed from V and 1 base from J, the gap between germline ends came to 5 bases. This CDR3 region has 13 residues. Germline V gene data show CDR1 as GTSNPN and CDR2 as SVGIG (reference sequence). This chain's CDR3 is CAWSEGSGNTIYF. The DNA read from the CDR3 is TGTGCCTGGAGTGAGGGTTCTGGAAACACC.